This passage covers 27 T cell receptor beta chains from one sample sequenced in a study of T cell responses to AZD1222 COVID-19 vaccine. Here immunoSEQ multiplex PCR was the method, and the copy in TCRdb shows in-frame clones only, minus some. The sample carries 130,000 or so clones, about nine tenths recorded once. The specimen was peripheral blood, collected on day 0 of AZD1222 vaccination. The receptors were sampled from an adult in good health.

This rearrangement joins TRBV7-3 to TRBJ1-6; 7 bases match TRBD1. The CDR3 is 15 residues long. V gave up 7 bases and J gave up 7 bases; unmatched junction bases: 10. Germline-derived CDR1 and CDR2 are SGHTA and FQGTGA. The CDR3 DNA is TGTGCCAGCAATAGCCCCGGGACAGAAAATTCACCCCTCCACTTT. It translates to CASNSPGTENSPLHF.

The chain carries TRBV5-1 and TRBJ1-2; D not certain. V was pared by 0 bases and J by 0 bases, with 6 bases between. This CDR3 contains 14 residues. Germline V CDR1 and CDR2: SGHRS, YFSETQ. CDR3 sequence: CASSLVGANYGYTF. The CDR3 nucleotides read TGCGCCAGCAGCTTGGTAGGCGCTAACTATGGCTACACCTTC.

This clone was seen only once. V gene TRBV19 combines with J gene TRBJ2-1; D remains ambiguous. CDR3 size: 11 residues. Germline V gene sequence: CDR1 LNHDA, CDR2 SQIVND (reference sequence). V was pared by 3 bases and J by 7 bases, with 4 bases between. The CDR3 bases are TGTGCCAGTAGTATGAGGAATGAGCAGTTCTTC. Encoded protein: CASSMRNEQFF. Full variable domain (missing parts from reference TRBV19 and TRBJ2-1): DGGITQSPKYLFRKEGQNVTLSCEQNLNHDAMYWYRQDPGQGLRLIYYSQIVNDFQKGDIAEGYSVSREKKESFPLTVTSAQKNPTAFYLCASSMRNEQFFGPGTRLTVL.

As concerns this clone: Other nucleotide sequences in the sample specify the same CDR3. The rearrangement joins TRBV7-9 to TRBJ1-5; D gene uncertain. The CDR3 runs 12 residues. The V gene lost 5 bases and the J gene lost 3 bases, with 5 bases spanning the gap. Germline CDR1 and CDR2: SEHNR and FQNEAQ (reference sequence). Here the CDR3 DNA reads TGTGCCAGCAGCCTCGACAATCAGCCCCAGCATTTT. It codes for CASSLDNQPQHF.

V gene TRBV28 combines with J gene TRBJ1-3; TRBD1 agrees at 7 bases. This CDR3 spans 15 amino acids. From germline, CDR1 is MDHEN and CDR2 SYDVKM. Trimming removed 6 bases from V and 4 bases from J; junction bases left unmatched: 9. The CDR3 is CASRADRVSGNTIYF. The CDR3 DNA reads TGTGCCAGCAGGGCCGACAGGGTCTCAGGAAACACCATATATTTT.

V and J are TRBV7-9 and TRBJ1-2, with D tentatively TRBD1 (5 bases). The CDR3 is 14 residues long. Germline V gene data show CDR1 as SEHNR and CDR2 as FQNEAQ (reference sequence). V was trimmed by 1 base and J by 0 bases, leaving 6 bases between them. The CDR3 spells CASSLGGANYGYTF. Here the CDR3 DNA reads TGTGCCAGCAGCTTAGGAGGGGCTAACTATGGCTACACCTTC.

The CDR3 DNA sequence: TGTGCCAGCAGCTTGGCCCTAGCGGGGGCCTACGAGCAGTACTTC. Its translation is CASSLALAGAYEQYF. The chain uses TRBV5-6 and TRBJ2-7; 10 bases fit TRBD2. Germline V gene data show CDR1 as SGHDT and CDR2 as YYEEEE. V lost 0 bases to trimming and J lost 2 bases; unmatched junction nucleotides: 2. This CDR3 contains 15 residues. Looking up the rest from reference TRBV5-6 and TRBJ2-7 gives the full variable domain: DAGVTQSPTHLIKTRGQQVTLRCSPKSGHDTVSWYQQALGQGPQFIFQYYEEEERQRGNFPDRFSGHQFPNYSSELNVNALLLGDSALYLCASSLALAGAYEQYFGPGTRLTVT.

This CDR3 reads CASLTLDRDGGGYTF. The CDR3 nucleotides are TGTGCCAGTTTGACACTGGACAGGGACGGTGGTGGCTACACCTTC. The V gene is TRBV19, the J gene TRBJ1-2; 8 bases are shared with TRBD1. Trimming took 8 bases from V and 7 from J; bases not matched to a gene: 15. From germline, CDR1 is LNHDA and CDR2 SQIVND (reference sequence). The length of the CDR3 is 15 residues.

The chain links TRBV9 to TRBJ2-1; 14 bases are a match to TRBD2. In germline, CDR1 is SGDLS, CDR2 YYNGEE. This CDR3 is 15 amino acids long. V was pared by 4 bases and J by 9 bases, with 6 bases of the junction left unmatched. The CDR3 sequence: CASSPGTSGRGEQFF. The CDR3 DNA is TGTGCCAGCAGCCCCGGGACTAGCGGGAGAGGTGAGCAGTTCTTC. Based on the CDR3 plus reference TRBV9 and TRBJ2-1, the full variable domain is DSGVTQTPKHLITATGQRVTLRCSPRSGDLSVYWYQQSLDQGLQFLIQYYNGEERAKGNILERFSAQQFPDLHSELNLSSLELGDSALYFCASSPGTSGRGEQFFGPGTRLTVL.

J is TRBJ1-2 and V is TRBV28; D ambiguous. Trimming took 3 bases from V and 8 from J, leaving 13 bases between them. This CDR3 is built from 13 residues. The germline V gene encodes CDR1 MDHEN and CDR2 SYDVKM. The CDR3 DNA sequence: TGTGCCAGCAGTTTCTCGGGGAAGCTGGGCTACACCTTC. Translation: CASSFSGKLGYTF.

The chain recombines TRBV5-1 with TRBJ1-4, with 10 bases identical to TRBD1. This CDR3 contains 14 residues. Looked up from germline, CDR1 is SGHRS and CDR2 is YFSETQ. V lost 7 bases and J lost 6; bases outside the gene matches: 6. The DNA of the CDR3 is TGCGCCAGCGGGCCCGGACAGGGGGATGAAAAACTGTTTTTT. Residues: CASGPGQGDEKLFF.

The rearrangement uses TRBV20-1 and TRBJ1-2; D not certain. V lost 4 bases and J 7 bases, leaving 7 bases between the germline ends. The CDR3 totals 10 residues. CDR1 DFQATT and CDR2 SNEGSKA come from the germline V gene (reference sequence). CDR3 DNA sequence: TGCAGTGCTATCAGTGGTGGCTACACCTTC. This gives the protein CSAISGGYTF.

The chain uses TRBV9 and TRBJ1-3, with 9 bases matching TRBD1. The CDR3 sequence is 16 residues long. Per the germline V gene, CDR1 is SGDLS and CDR2 is YYNGEE. Trimming cost V 3 bases and J 2 bases; bases outside gene matches: 6. This CDR3 reads CASSAWDRETGNTIYF. The CDR3 DNA is TGTGCCAGCAGCGCATGGGACAGGGAGACTGGAAACACCATATATTTT.

Here the CDR3 reads CSAPRILSLFF. The CDR3 nucleotides are TGCAGTGCCCCCCGTATTCTGAGTTTGTTCTTC. The V call is TRBV20-1, the J call TRBJ2-1, with unresolved D. V was cut by 6 bases and J by 15 bases, with 18 bases left in between. CDR1 is DFQATT, CDR2 SNEGSKA, per germline (reference sequence). The CDR3 extends over 11 amino acids.

The V and J genes are TRBV6-7 and TRBJ2-7; D is possibly TRBD1 or TRBD2 (7 bases each). TRBV6-7 is flagged as an ORF with uncertain function. This CDR3 region has 18 residues. V was shortened by 8 bases and J by 0 bases, with 26 bases between the two germline ends. CDR3 sequence: CASFREQGTIGSSYEQYF. CDR3 DNA sequence: TGTGCCAGCTTCCGGGAACAGGGGACTATAGGGAGCTCCTACGAGCAGTACTTC.

V gene TRBV30 combines with J gene TRBJ2-6, with D perhaps matching TRBD2 (6 bases). CDR3 length: 14 residues. Looked up from germline, CDR1 is GTSNPN and CDR2 is SVGIG (reference sequence). Trimming took off 4 bases at V and 12 bases at J, with 19 bases between the two ends. DNA for the CDR3: TGTGCCTGGAAAATTAAGGCGGGGCGGGGCGTCCTGACTTTC. It specifies CAWKIKAGRGVLTF.

This chain connects TRBV11-3 to TRBJ2-5; D not resolved. Germline-derived CDR1 and CDR2 are SGHNT and YENEEA. The V gene lost 1 base and the J gene lost 5 bases, with 8 bases spanning the gap. The CDR3 runs to 13 residues. CDR3 in amino acids: CASSLVTGETQYF. The CDR3 DNA reads as TGTGCCAGCAGCTTAGTGACTGGGGAGACCCAGTACTTC.

The sample holds one count of this clone. This sequence joins TRBV28 and TRBJ1-2; a weak D match, TRBD1 (6 bases). V was shortened by 6 bases and J by 4 bases, with 15 bases between the two germline ends. The CDR3 sequence is 14 residues long. From germline, CDR1 is MDHEN and CDR2 SYDVKM. The CDR3 spells CASSPDSAFYGYTF. In DNA, the CDR3 is TGTGCCAGCAGCCCGGACAGCGCGTTCTATGGCTACACCTTC.

V is TRBV9 and J is TRBJ2-2; 10 nucleotides match TRBD1. Germline trimming cut 9 bases from V and 4 bases from J; bases unmatched to any gene: 6. The CDR3 length is 14 residues. Germline V gene lookup returns CDR1 SGDLS and CDR2 YYNGEE. The CDR3 nucleotides are TGTGCCACTGACAGGGGGCTAGGCACCGGGGAGCTGTTTTTT. It is translated as CATDRGLGTGELFF.

The chain has TRBV5-1 and TRBJ1-5, with unresolved D. The CDR3 is 13 residues long. Germline CDR1 is SGHRS and CDR2 is YFSETQ. V lost 0 bases and J lost 4, with 5 bases in between. The CDR3 sequence is CASSLGLNQPQHF. As DNA, the CDR3 is TGCGCCAGCAGCTTGGGCCTAAATCAGCCCCAGCATTTT.

The CDR3 here is CASSLGRGAWRDTQYF. In nucleotides, the CDR3 is TGTGCCAGCAGTTTGGGGAGGGGCGCCTGGAGGGATACGCAGTATTTT. The gene calls are TRBV27 and TRBJ2-3; 7 positions agree with TRBD2. Per germline, CDR1 MNHEY and CDR2 SMNVEV (reference sequence). CDR3 length equals 16 residues. The V gene end was trimmed by 3 bases and the J gene end by 6 bases; junction bases not matched to a gene: 12.

The chain links TRBV6-1 to TRBJ2-3; D is perhaps TRBD2 (5 bases). The germline V gene has CDR1 MNHNS and CDR2 SASEGT. Between the trimmed V and J ends, which lost 2 bases and 1 base, there was a span of 10 bases. The CDR3 is 15 amino acids. CDR3 region: CASSELSGGTDTQYF. For the CDR3, the DNA is TGTGCCAGCAGTGAATTGAGCGGCGGCACAGATACGCAGTATTTT.

The rearrangement uses TRBV6-1 and TRBJ1-2; tentative D call: TRBD1 (6 bases). The ends were cut back, 4 bases at V and 8 bases at J, with 26 bases in the middle. The CDR3 has 17 amino acids. Germline V gene data show CDR1 as MNHNS and CDR2 as SASEGT. The CDR3 sequence: CASSAPPGHYTWEGYTF. CDR3 nucleotides: TGTGCCAGCAGTGCTCCACCGGGACATTATACTTGGGAAGGCTACACCTTC.

The chain couples TRBV27 to TRBJ2-2; D gene uncertain. Trimming pared 2 bases from V and 6 bases from J, leaving 10 bases between. Germline values: CDR1 MNHEY, CDR2 SMNVEV (reference sequence). This CDR3 has 14 amino acids. The CDR3 DNA is TGTGCCAGCAGTTTAGTAGGGTCCCCCGGGGAGCTGTTTTTT. Amino acid sequence: CASSLVGSPGELFF.

The table lists this clone with a count of one. The chain carries TRBV18 and TRBJ2-1, with 9 bases fitting TRBD2. Germline assignment: CDR1 KGHSH and CDR2 LQKENI. Trimming at V came to 5 bases and at J to 4 bases, leaving 6 bases not matched to a gene. The CDR3 is 15 amino acids. The CDR3 here is CASSLTSGAYNEQFF. The CDR3 DNA reads TGTGCCAGCTCATTGACTAGCGGAGCTTACAATGAGCAGTTCTTC.

This chain links TRBV5-4 with TRBJ2-3; D not resolved. Germline V lookup: CDR1 SGHNT, CDR2 YYREEE (reference sequence). The germline V and J ends were trimmed by 4 bases and 4 bases, with 16 bases remaining between them. The CDR3 covers 15 residues. The CDR3 loop is CASSEPNGWSDTQYF. The CDR3 DNA reads TGTGCCAGCAGCGAACCTAACGGGTGGTCAGATACGCAGTATTTT.

The chain is built from TRBV5-5 and TRBJ1-1, with 7 bases fitting TRBD1. CDR1 and CDR2 (germline): SGHKS, YYEKEE (reference sequence). V lost 0 bases to trimming and J lost 0 bases; unmatched junction nucleotides: 2. The CDR3 has 15 residues. Here the CDR3 DNA reads TGTGCCAGCAGCTTGGGGACAGGCCTGAACACTGAAGCTTTCTTT. Amino acid sequence: CASSLGTGLNTEAFF.